The 20 T cell receptor beta chains reported below all come from one sample, sequenced in a study of cytomegalovirus exposure and HLA in healthy donors listed by TCRdb under 2017. The protocol used for the library was the immunoSEQ multiplex PCR assay. For the multiplex PCR, a mixture combining 60 forward primers for TCR Vbeta segments and 13 reverse primers for TCR Jbeta segments was used. TCRdb holds this immuneACCESS table with in-frame rearrangements only. Some clones are missing; in checked studies, unresolved V genes explain under half, and the rest has no known cause. The sample profile shows 150,000 to 200,000 clones; 60% to 80% of them were found once. Clones ranked in the top ten supply over 0.95% of the sample. Sequenced sample: PBMCs. Receptors were obtained from a woman aged 45 to 65 in good health and CMV-seropositive.

The chain employs TRBV7-2 and TRBJ1-1; no clear D. This CDR3 comprises 13 residues. Trimming pared 1 base from V and 3 bases from J, leaving 6 bases between. Germline lookup yields CDR1 SGHTA and CDR2 FQGNSA. The CDR3: CASSLERDTEAFF. DNA for the CDR3: TGTGCCAGCAGCTTAGAACGGGACACTGAAGCTTTCTTT. Supplemented by reference TRBV7-2 and TRBJ1-1, the full variable domain reads GAGVSQSPSNKVTEKGKDVELRCDPISGHTALYWYRQSLGQGLEFLIYFQGNSAPDKSGLPSDRFSAERTGGSVSTLTIQRTQQEDSAVYLCASSLERDTEAFFGQGTRLTVV.

The chain carries TRBV7-9 and TRBJ1-5; D perhaps matches TRBD1 (6 bases). V was clipped by 5 bases and J by 7 bases, with 9 bases between them. This CDR3 is 12 amino acids long. From germline, CDR1 is SEHNR and CDR2 FQNEAQ (reference sequence). CDR3: CASSPGQQPQHF. CDR3 nucleotides: TGTGCCAGCAGCCCTGGACAGCAGCCCCAGCATTTT.

This chain joins TRBV7-6 and TRBJ1-6; TRBD1 is a possible D gene (6 bases). CDR1 SGHVS and CDR2 FNYEAQ come from the germline V gene. Trimming removed 2 bases from V and 0 bases from J, with 20 bases in between. This CDR3 is 20 amino acids long. The CDR3: CASSLRGQDRWNSYNSPLHF. The CDR3 coding sequence is TGTGCCAGCAGCTTAAGGGGACAAGACAGGTGGAACTCCTATAATTCACCCCTCCACTTT.

This clone appeared once. The J gene is TRBJ1-5, the V gene TRBV2; no reliable D call. Germline CDR1 is SNHLY and CDR2 is FYNNEI. CDR3 size: 14 residues. With 3 bases removed from V and 2 bases from J, the gap between germline ends came to 8 bases. The CDR3 sequence: CASSDTPGNQPQHF. In nucleotides, the CDR3 is TGTGCCAGCAGTGACACACCAGGCAATCAGCCCCAGCATTTT.

This chain connects TRBV7-9 to TRBJ2-6; D remains unclear. The CDR3 sequence is 13 residues long. Deletions cut 5 bases from V and 1 base from J, with 3 bases between. Germline CDR1 is SEHNR and CDR2 is FQNEAQ (reference sequence). CDR3 DNA sequence: TGTGCCAGCAGCCCGTCTGGGGCCAACGTCCTGACTTTC. Its protein is CASSPSGANVLTF.

The chain is built from TRBV4-1 and TRBJ2-3; TRBD1 might be the D (6 bases). Trimming shortened V by 1 base and J by 0 bases, and 11 bases separated the two germline ends. This CDR3 has 16 amino acids. Germline V CDR1 and CDR2: MGHRA, YSYEKL. The CDR3 DNA reads TGCGCCAGCAGCCAAGGGGCAGGGGCTAGCACAGATACGCAGTATTTT. Protein product: CASSQGAGASTDTQYF.

V usage is TRBV4-1 and J usage is TRBJ2-4; the match to TRBD2 covers 9 bases. The junction had 9 bases not matched to a gene; V was cut back by 2 bases and J by 4 bases. Germline CDR1 is MGHRA and CDR2 is YSYEKL. The CDR3 contains 17 residues. CDR3 sequence (DNA): TGCGCCAGCAGCCAACCTCTTAGCGGGAGAGGGAAAAACATTCAGTACTTC. Protein sequence: CASSQPLSGRGKNIQYF.

The CDR3 nucleotides read TGTGCCACCAGCAGAGATCAGACAGGGACTGGCTACACCTTC. Translation: CATSRDQTGTGYTF. The chain links TRBV15 to TRBJ1-2; the match to TRBD1 covers 7 bases. The CDR3 runs to 14 residues. After removal of 0 bases from V and 7 bases from J, the junction contained 5 bases not matched to a gene. From germline, CDR1 is LNHNV and CDR2 YYDKDF (reference sequence). The entire variable domain, with the rest obtained from reference TRBV15 and TRBJ1-2, is as follows: DAMVIQNPRYQVTQFGKPVTLSCSQTLNHNVMYWYQQKSSQAPKLLFHYYDKDFNNEADTPDNFQSRRPNTSFCFLDIRSPGLGDTAMYLCATSRDQTGTGYTFGSGTRLTVV.

This sequence joins TRBV4-3 and TRBJ2-1; a possible D gene is TRBD2 (5 bases). Trimming pared 4 bases from V and 7 bases from J, leaving 17 bases between. The CDR3 runs to 15 residues. The germline V gene encodes CDR1 LGHNA and CDR2 YSLEER. CDR3: CASSRTGSFTNEQFF. CDR3 in DNA: TGCGCCAGCAGCCGCACGGGGTCATTTACGAATGAGCAGTTCTTC.

The chain carries TRBV19 and TRBJ2-7, with 11 positions matching TRBD1. The CDR3 runs to 16 residues. V trimming: 3 bases; J trimming: 5 bases; junction bases outside the gene matches: 9. The germline gives CDR1 LNHDA, CDR2 SQIVND (reference sequence). CDR3 DNA sequence: TGTGCCAGTAGTATTCCGAGGACAGGGGGCGTCGACGAGCAGTACTTC. Protein sequence: CASSIPRTGGVDEQYF.

This clone has a single count. The chain links TRBV7-2 to TRBJ1-2; D possibly corresponds to TRBD1 (6 bases). CDR1 and CDR2 (germline): SGHTA, FQGNSA. The V end lost 2 bases, the J end lost 5 bases, and 15 bases lay between the germline ends. This CDR3 is 15 amino acids long. The CDR3 DNA reads as TGTGCCAGCAGCTTAAGCCGGACAGTCCCTTATGGCTACACCTTC. The encoded protein is CASSLSRTVPYGYTF.

Written as DNA, the CDR3 is TGCGCCAGCAGCACAGGGGGCTCCGGGGAAAAACTGTTTTTT. It codes for CASSTGGSGEKLFF. The V gene is TRBV5-1, the J gene TRBJ1-4; 9 bases line up with TRBD1. Germline lookup yields CDR1 SGHRS and CDR2 YFSETQ. J lost 8 bases, V lost 4 bases, and 6 bases had no gene match. This CDR3 is 14 amino acids long.

This sequence joins TRBV5-1 and TRBJ2-3, with TRBD1 identical over 12 bases. The CDR3 totals 18 residues. Germline assignment: CDR1 SGHRS and CDR2 YFSETQ. The trim removed 3 bases at V and 1 base at J, leaving 9 bases unmatched. This chain's CDR3 is CASSWGGQGAGRTDTQYF. Here the CDR3 DNA reads TGCGCCAGCAGCTGGGGGGGACAGGGGGCCGGACGCACAGATACGCAGTATTTT.

The chain has TRBV9 and TRBJ1-1; TRBD1 might be the D (6 bases). V was trimmed by 7 bases and J by 1 base, leaving 11 bases between them. The CDR3 sequence is 13 residues long. Looked up from germline, CDR1 is SGDLS and CDR2 is YYNGEE. CDR3: CASAKGGNTEAFF. The DNA for the CDR3 is TGTGCCAGCGCCAAAGGGGGGAACACTGAAGCTTTCTTT.

This chain uses TRBV10-3 with TRBJ2-7; TRBD2 matches at 7 bases. Unmatched junction bases numbered 7, after V lost 0 bases and J lost 2 bases. The CDR3 covers 16 residues. Germline V gene lookup returns CDR1 ENHRY and CDR2 SYGVKD. In nucleotides, the CDR3 is TGTGCCATCAGTGAGTCGGGTCTAGCGGACGCCTACGAGCAGTACTTC. Its protein product is CAISESGLADAYEQYF.

This clone turned up a few times. The missing conserved phenylalanine or tryptophan at the end of this CDR3 makes a read error likely. The CDR3 is CASSEGQGKSYNSPLHL. The CDR3 region has the DNA TGTGCCAGCAGTGAAGGGCAGGGGAAGTCCTATAATTCACCCCTCCACCTT. The chain links TRBV6-1 to TRBJ1-6, with D perhaps TRBD1 (6 bases). V lost 1 base to trimming and J lost 1 base, with 11 bases between them. The CDR3 is 17 amino acids. Looked up from germline, CDR1 is MNHNS and CDR2 is SASEGT.

This clone has more than one count but fewer than ten. The chain links TRBV28 to TRBJ1-2; 7 nucleotides agree with TRBD1. V dropped 5 bases and J dropped 0; count of bases not matched to a gene: 15. CDR3 length equals 18 residues. CDR1 and CDR2 from the germline V gene are MDHEN and SYDVKM. In nucleotides, the CDR3 is TGTGCCAGCAGTCTACCAAACTTACTGACAGGGACTAACTATGGCTACACCTTC. Encoded protein: CASSLPNLLTGTNYGYTF.

The rearrangement joins TRBV27 to TRBJ2-7; 7 nucleotides agree with TRBD2. This CDR3 has 14 amino acids. Germline CDR1 MNHEY, CDR2 SMNVEV (reference sequence). After removal of 6 bases from V and 2 bases from J, the junction contained 7 bases not matched to a gene. CDR3 DNA sequence: TGTGCCAGCAGCAGAAGGGGAGGGGCCTACGAGCAGTACTTC. Translated, it gives CASSRRGGAYEQYF.

The chain uses TRBV7-9 and TRBJ2-3, with TRBD2 identical over 9 bases. Trimming took 7 bases from V and 4 from J; bases not matched to a gene: 12. The CDR3 is 16 residues long. The germline V gene has CDR1 SEHNR and CDR2 FQNEAQ (reference sequence). CDR3 residues: CASNKGAGGRADTQYF. The CDR3 nucleotides read TGTGCCAGCAATAAGGGTGCGGGGGGGAGGGCAGATACGCAGTATTTT.

The chain joins TRBV14 to TRBJ2-7; 12 bases are a match to TRBD2. In germline, CDR1 is SGHDN, CDR2 FVKESK. J lost 9 bases, V lost 8 bases, and 8 bases had no gene match. This CDR3 is built from 13 residues. This chain's CDR3 is CASGSSGRAGQYF. In DNA, the CDR3 is TGTGCCAGCGGCTCTAGCGGGAGGGCCGGGCAGTACTTC.